This T cell receptor beta chain stems from a study of blood T cell repertoires in COVID-19. Study-level information: T cells, B-cell-depleted T cells, or PBMCs provided the cDNA or gDNA that served as material.

The ends were cut back, 8 bases at V and 9 bases at J, with 16 bases in the middle. CDR1 LNHNV and CDR2 YYDKDF come from the germline V gene (reference sequence). This CDR3 contains 12 residues. Assay used: immunoSEQ multiplex PCR; TCRdb lists only in-frame clones, some missing. The sample yields approximately 300,000 clones, 70% to 90% seen once. This TCR was sampled from a woman in her 30s who had recovered from COVID-19. The chain uses TRBV15 and TRBJ1-1, with a weak D call TRBD1 (6 bases). The material sequenced was PBMCs or T cells enriched from blood (not recorded which). This CDR3 reads CATAPGTFQAFF. The CDR3 coding sequence is TGTGCCACCGCGCCCGGGACATTCCAAGCTTTCTTT.